This T cell receptor beta chain was recorded in a study of T cell repertoires in aging, cancer and after chemotherapy. Whole-study context: Pre- and post-chemotherapy samples were paired from chronic lymphocytic leukemia patients treated with fludarabine- or bendamustine-based regimens.

The CDR3 contains 15 residues. The germline gives CDR1 SGHAT, CDR2 FQNNGV. With regard to this clonotype: At one end, the junction sequence differs from germline, possibly due to a read error.

TCR beta rearrangements were amplified from peripheral blood genomic DNA. TRB rearrangements spanning V, D and J were amplified using mixed TRB-A/B primers. MiXCR, applied by TCRdb to the multiplex PCR reads, yields one record per CDR3 protein. The sample consists of around 5,000 distinct CDR3 sequences, about 20% of them appearing once. The sample taken for sequencing was blood. The chain recombines TRBV11-2 with TRBJ2-1; 7 bases fit TRBD2. The TCR sequence derives from a human donor with a blood cancer. CDR3 region: CASSHGTNSYNEQFF. The CDR3 DNA reads as TGTGCCAGCAGCCACGGGACTAACTCCTATAATGAGCAGTTCTTC.